Each of the 28 T cell receptor beta chains below was sequenced from the same sample in a study of T cells expressing NK-cell markers. TCRdb reprocessed the 5' RACE reads and keeps a single row for each CDR3 protein, giving no DNA. This table holds around 470,000 distinct CDR3 sequences. The specimen sequenced was blood T cells: a sorted CD56 or NKG2C T cell subset, CD4+ or CD8+ T cells, or bulk PBMC T cells (not recorded which). The receptor source for this set is a woman between 45 and 65 years old in good health.

The V call is TRBV6-2 or TRBV6-3, the J call TRBJ2-1; TCRdb gives TRBD1 as the D gene, but with no DNA this cannot be confirmed. This CDR3 contains 13 residues. Germline assignment: CDR1 MNHEY and CDR2 SVGEGT. The CDR3 sequence: CASSLRQGGEQFF.

The CDR3 reads CASSPWGLRANTGELFF. The chain couples TRBV12-3 or TRBV12-4 to TRBJ2-2. CDR3 size: 17 residues.

The CDR3 region is CASSHRGKSGANVLTF. V usage is TRBV4-1 and J usage is TRBJ2-6; TCRdb indicates TRBD2, and absent DNA this call remains unverified. This CDR3 region has 16 residues. Germline CDR1 is MGHRA and CDR2 is YSYEKL.

CDR3 loop: CSASGFGSNQPQHF. The chain couples TRBV20-1 to TRBJ1-5; TCRdb lists TRBD1, though no DNA is available to test this call. Germline lookup yields CDR1 DFQATT and CDR2 SNEGSKA (reference sequence). This CDR3 is built from 14 residues.

The chain uses TRBV28 and TRBJ2-3; checking the TCRdb D call of TRBD1 is not possible without DNA. CDR3 length: 16 amino acids. In germline, CDR1 is MDHEN, CDR2 SYDVKM. The CDR3 here is CASSSPGAGYTDTQYF.

The rearrangement uses TRBV11-2 and TRBJ2-5; TCRdb indicates TRBD2, and absent DNA this call remains unverified. This CDR3 is 15 amino acids long. CDR1 is SGHAT and CDR2 is FQNNGV in the germline V gene. CDR3 loop: CASSLGGRRGETQYF.

V and J are TRBV24-1 and TRBJ1-1. In germline, CDR1 is KGHDR, CDR2 SFDVKD. This CDR3 is built from 13 residues. CDR3 in amino acids: CATRDRSNTEAFF.

The CDR3: CASTDYLGYTF. This sequence joins TRBV19 and TRBJ1-2. The germline gives CDR1 LNHDA, CDR2 SQIVND (reference sequence). The CDR3 runs 11 residues.

The V gene is TRBV9, the J gene TRBJ2-5. Germline CDR1 and CDR2: SGDLS and YYNGEE. This CDR3 spans 15 amino acids. The CDR3 here is CASSTRPGYSETQYF.

This chain uses TRBV12-3 or TRBV12-4 with TRBJ2-1; TCRdb picks TRBD2, but there is no DNA to check that call. The CDR3 is 17 residues long. The CDR3 is CASSPRLAGGPVNEQFF.

The J gene is TRBJ2-1, the V gene TRBV6-1; there is no DNA to check the TCRdb D call of TRBD2. The CDR3 loop spans 20 amino acids. Germline lookup yields CDR1 MNHNS and CDR2 SASEGT. This chain's CDR3 is CASSDPLGRAVSHSYNEQFF.

The chain uses TRBV20-1 and TRBJ1-2. The CDR3 loop spans 11 amino acids. CDR1 and CDR2 (germline): DFQATT, SNEGSKA (reference sequence). The CDR3 loop reads CSVKTGPLYTF.

This chain uses TRBV29-1 with TRBJ2-1; absent DNA, TCRdb's TRBD2 call cannot be checked. The germline CDR1 and CDR2 sequences are SQVTM and ANQGSEA. The CDR3 consists of 15 residues. The CDR3 is CSVEDFRLANNEQFF.

The chain combines TRBV12-3 or TRBV12-4 with TRBJ2-3; no DNA is available, so the TRBD1 call from TCRdb remains unchecked. The CDR3 contains 15 residues. CDR3 in amino acids: CASSSPWPSTDTQYF.

The chain uses TRBV6-5 and TRBJ2-7; lacking DNA, the TRBD1 call made by TCRdb goes unchecked. CDR3 size: 12 residues. In germline, CDR1 is MNHEY, CDR2 SVGAGI. The CDR3 is CASRDTSYEQYF.

This rearrangement joins TRBV12-3 or TRBV12-4 to TRBJ1-1; TCRdb reports TRBD1, a call that lacks DNA to check it against. The CDR3 runs to 15 residues. The CDR3 loop reads CASRPWDGGDTEAFF.

The rearrangement uses TRBV7-9 and TRBJ1-1. Germline V lookup: CDR1 SEHNR, CDR2 FQNEAQ (reference sequence). The CDR3 extends over 13 amino acids. This CDR3 reads CASSEAMNTEAFF.

The chain has TRBV4-1 and TRBJ2-1; TCRdb's D call of TRBD2 is untestable without DNA. The CDR3 length is 13 residues. The V gene's germline CDR1 is MGHRA and CDR2 YSYEKL. The CDR3 is CASSQVLVEEQFF.

The CDR3 reads CASSLPGNQETQYF. The chain employs TRBV5-4 and TRBJ2-5. Germline V CDR1 and CDR2: SGHNT, YYREEE (reference sequence). CDR3 size: 14 residues.

This rearrangement joins TRBV2 to TRBJ2-3; lacking DNA, the TRBD1 call made by TCRdb goes unchecked. Germline V gene data show CDR1 as SNHLY and CDR2 as FYNNEI. The CDR3 loop spans 14 amino acids. CDR3 loop: CARGGDRVTDTQYF.

The chain carries TRBV12-3 or TRBV12-4 and TRBJ1-2. The CDR3 runs to 15 residues. The chain's CDR3 is CASSLGEGPNYGYTF.

The gene calls are TRBV6-5 and TRBJ2-1; TCRdb names TRBD2, which stays unverified in the absence of DNA. The V gene's germline CDR1 is MNHEY and CDR2 SVGAGI. The CDR3 has 14 residues. The CDR3 reads CASSLISAGGEQFF.

This sequence joins TRBV5-6 and TRBJ1-6; the D gene TCRdb calls, TRBD1, cannot be checked with no DNA. CDR3 size: 14 residues. Per germline, CDR1 SGHDT and CDR2 YYEEEE. The CDR3 sequence is CASTSTGGNSPLHF.

V is TRBV9 and J is TRBJ2-7; with no DNA, the TCRdb D assignment of TRBD2 cannot be verified. The CDR3 spans 15 residues. Germline-derived CDR1 and CDR2 are SGDLS and YYNGEE. CDR3 sequence: CASSREDLAVYEQYF. The full variable domain, with the rest looked up from reference TRBV9 and TRBJ2-7, is DSGVTQTPKHLITATGQRVTLRCSPRSGDLSVYWYQQSLDQGLQFLIQYYNGEERAKGNILERFSAQQFPDLHSELNLSSLELGDSALYFCASSREDLAVYEQYFGPGTRLTVT.

The rearrangement uses TRBV19 and TRBJ2-3. Germline values: CDR1 LNHDA, CDR2 SQIVND (reference sequence). The CDR3 covers 14 residues. The CDR3 sequence: CASTHIGSTDTQYF. The whole variable domain, remainder taken from reference TRBV19 and TRBJ2-3, is DGGITQSPKYLFRKEGQNVTLSCEQNLNHDAMYWYRQDPGQGLRLIYYSQIVNDFQKGDIAEGYSVSREKKESFPLTVTSAQKNPTAFYLCASTHIGSTDTQYFGPGTRLTVL.

This sequence joins TRBV4-1 and TRBJ2-7; TCRdb's D call of TRBD2 is untestable without DNA. This CDR3 is 15 amino acids long. Germline V CDR1 and CDR2: MGHRA, YSYEKL. The chain's CDR3 is CASSHGTSGTYEQYF.

The rearrangement uses TRBV20-1 and TRBJ2-3; the TCRdb D gene call, TRBD2, has no DNA to confirm it. This CDR3 comprises 16 residues. CDR1 is DFQATT and CDR2 is SNEGSKA in the germline V gene (reference sequence). The CDR3 loop is CSAIPSGRAKTDTQYF.

The V call is TRBV7-9, the J call TRBJ1-4; without DNA, the TCRdb call of TRBD1 cannot be checked. Germline CDR1 is SEHNR and CDR2 is FQNEAQ (reference sequence). This CDR3 has 15 residues. The CDR3 sequence: CASRRTGRNGEKLFF.